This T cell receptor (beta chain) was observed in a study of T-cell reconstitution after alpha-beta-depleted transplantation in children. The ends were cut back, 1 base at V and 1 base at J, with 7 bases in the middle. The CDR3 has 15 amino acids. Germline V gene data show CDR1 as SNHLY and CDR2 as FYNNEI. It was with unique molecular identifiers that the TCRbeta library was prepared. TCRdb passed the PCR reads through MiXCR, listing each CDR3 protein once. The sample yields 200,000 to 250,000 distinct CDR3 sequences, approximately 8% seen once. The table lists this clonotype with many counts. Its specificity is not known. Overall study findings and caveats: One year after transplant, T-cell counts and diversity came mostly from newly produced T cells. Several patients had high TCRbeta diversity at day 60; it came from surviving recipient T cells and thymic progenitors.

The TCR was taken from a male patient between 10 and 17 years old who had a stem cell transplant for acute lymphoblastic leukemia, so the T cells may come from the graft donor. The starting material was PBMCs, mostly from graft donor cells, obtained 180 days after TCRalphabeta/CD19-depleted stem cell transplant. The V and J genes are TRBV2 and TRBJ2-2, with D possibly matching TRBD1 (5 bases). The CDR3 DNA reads TGTGCCAGCAGTGAAGGACAGTTGAACACCGGGGAGCTGTTTTTT. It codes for CASSEGQLNTGELFF.